This TCR beta chain was documented in a study of blood T cell repertoires in COVID-19. Background on the study: The analysed material was cDNA or gDNA that came from T cells, B-cell-depleted T cells, or PBMCs.

V was pared by 3 bases and J by 8 bases, with 17 bases between. This CDR3 is 15 amino acids long. Looked up from germline, CDR1 is SGHTA and CDR2 is FQGNSA. As handled by the study authors: Reference gene primer amplification in the assay estimated nucleated cell counts. Repertoires were generated with immunoSEQ multiplex PCR, while TCRdb's copy carries only in-frame clones and drops some. That table furnishes V, J and clone size, whereas the DNA furnished D and trimming. The data contain 85,000 to 95,000 clones, 70% to 90% of them singletons. The chain recombines TRBV7-2 with TRBJ2-1, with D perhaps matching TRBD2 (6 bases). Sequencing was performed on peripheral blood. This TCR was recovered from a man in his sixties with acute or convalescent COVID-19. In DNA, the CDR3 is TGTGCCAGCAGCTTTAGACGGGGAGGAAGTGATGAGCAGTTCTTC. Translated, it gives CASSFRRGGSDEQFF.